The TCR beta chain described here comes from a study of cytomegalovirus exposure and HLA in healthy donors. Study-level results: In a later analysis, specific HLA alleles were associated with around 17,000 TCR beta sequences at a 0.05 false discovery rate.

CDR1 is MNHEY, CDR2 SVGAGI, per germline. V lost 4 bases and J lost 1; bases outside the gene matches: 2. This CDR3 region has 15 residues. Regarding this clone: Antigen specificity is unknown.

With 60 Vbeta and 13 Jbeta primers, the PCR was carried out. Sequenced by immunoSEQ multiplex PCR; TCRdb stores in-frame clones only, minus some. The sample includes 100,000 to 150,000 clones. This sequence joins TRBV6-5 and TRBJ2-7; 12 bases line up with TRBD2. This receptor was identified in a man aged 35 to 55 in good health and CMV-seronegative. Sequencing used PBMCs. CDR3 DNA sequence: TGTGCCAGCAGTTCGACTAGCGGGAGATCCTACGAGCAGTACTTC. As protein: CASSSTSGRSYEQYF.